Below are 2 T cell receptor beta chains sequenced from a single sample in a study of blood T cell repertoires in COVID-19. Profiling relied on immunoSEQ multiplex PCR, and the TCRdb table lists in-frame clones only, not all of them. The table records 25,000 to 35,000 clones, 75% to 90% of them present only once. The sequenced sample consisted of peripheral blood. Receptor source: a man in his 60s with active COVID-19.

The CDR3 bases are TGTGCCAGCAGCCCTCGGACTAGCGGGGGAAGCACAGATACGCAGTATTTT. Its protein product is CASSPRTSGGSTDTQYF. The J gene is TRBJ2-3, the V gene TRBV9, with 13 bases lining up with TRBD2. CDR1 is SGDLS and CDR2 is YYNGEE in the germline V gene. The length of the CDR3 is 17 residues. Trimming removed 4 bases from V and 0 bases from J; junction bases left unmatched: 5.

This clone was recorded only once. The chain uses TRBV9 and TRBJ2-3, with D perhaps TRBD2 (5 bases). The V gene's germline CDR1 is SGDLS and CDR2 YYNGEE. The CDR3 consists of 15 residues. The V gene lost 3 bases and the J gene lost 2 bases, with 13 bases spanning the gap. This chain's CDR3 is CASSETDFLTDTQYF. CDR3 sequence (DNA): TGTGCCAGCAGCGAGACGGACTTCCTCACAGATACGCAGTATTTT.